These 11 T cell receptor beta chains share one sample of origin, sequenced in a study of cytomegalovirus exposure and HLA in healthy donors. 13 Jbeta primers and 60 Vbeta primers were used for the PCR. Profiling relied on immunoSEQ multiplex PCR, and the TCRdb table lists in-frame clones only, not all of them. The sample lists around 150,000 clones, around 79% occurring once. Sequenced sample: PBMCs. These receptor sequences come from a man in his forties in good health and CMV-seronegative.

Notes on this clone: One junction end does not reproduce the germline sequence, and a read error may be involved. V and J are TRBV12-5 and TRBJ1-1, with 9 bases aligning to TRBD1. Germline V gene sequence: CDR1 LGHNT, CDR2 FRNRAP. The CDR3 sequence is 16 residues long. The CDR3 loop reads CASGLVLGQGSPEAFF. The CDR3 DNA sequence: TGTGCTAGTGGATTGGTACTGGGACAGGGATCCCCTGAAGCTTTCTTT.

The chain joins TRBV5-1 to TRBJ1-4, with unresolved D. The V end lost 4 bases, the J end lost 8 bases, and 21 bases lay between the germline ends. The CDR3 is 16 residues long. The germline CDR1 and CDR2 sequences are SGHRS and YFSETQ. The CDR3 loop is CASSLQPEVSGEKLFF. The CDR3 DNA follows: TGCGCCAGCAGCCTTCAACCGGAGGTCTCGGGGGAAAAACTGTTTTTT.

This chain links TRBV5-4 with TRBJ2-5; tentative D call: TRBD1 (6 bases). The CDR3 contains 13 residues. Germline V gene lookup returns CDR1 SGHNT and CDR2 YYREEE (reference sequence). V lost 4 bases and J 5 bases, leaving 12 bases between the germline ends. The CDR3 DNA follows: TGTGCCAGCAGCCAACAGGGTATCGAGACCCAGTACTTC. Translated: CASSQQGIETQYF.

In DNA, the CDR3 is TGTGCCAGCAGTGCCTACAGGACTAGCCCGGAGGGGACCCAGTACTTC. Translated, it gives CASSAYRTSPEGTQYF. The chain uses TRBV25-1 and TRBJ2-5; the match to TRBD2 covers 8 bases. V was clipped by 4 bases and J by 7 bases; unmatched bases: 14. Germline CDR1 MGHDK, CDR2 SYGVNS. The CDR3 totals 16 residues.

The V and J genes are TRBV5-1 and TRBJ2-1; TRBD2 agrees at 7 bases. Per germline, CDR1 SGHRS and CDR2 YFSETQ. This CDR3 has 14 amino acids. V lost 0 bases and J lost 9; bases outside the gene matches: 6. CDR3 DNA: TGCGCCAGCAGCTTGGGTCACTGGGGGGGTGAGCAGTTCTTC. Its translation: CASSLGHWGGEQFF.

The chain uses TRBV19 and TRBJ2-7, with a weak D call TRBD2 (6 bases). The CDR3 runs 14 residues. The V end lost 5 bases, the J end lost 2 bases, and 13 bases lay between the germline ends. The V gene's germline CDR1 is LNHDA and CDR2 SQIVND (reference sequence). CDR3 nucleotide sequence: TGTGCCAGTAGTCCCGGGACTGTCCCCTACGAGCAGTACTTC. Residues: CASSPGTVPYEQYF.

The chain couples TRBV7-2 to TRBJ1-4; D uncertain. This CDR3 is built from 13 residues. Germline V gives CDR1 SGHTA, CDR2 FQGNSA. Trimming pared 2 bases from V and 8 bases from J, leaving 9 bases between. This chain's CDR3 is CASSLNGGEKLFF. In nucleotides, the CDR3 is TGTGCCAGCAGCTTAAACGGAGGGGAAAAACTGTTTTTT.

The gene calls are TRBV9 and TRBJ1-6; possible D gene TRBD1, 6 bases. The V gene lost 0 bases and the J gene lost 10 bases, with 11 bases spanning the gap. CDR1 and CDR2 from the germline V gene are SGDLS and YYNGEE. CDR3 size: 14 residues. The CDR3 DNA is TGTGCCAGCAGCGTAGAGGGAGGGGGATCACCCCTCCACTTT. It is translated as CASSVEGGGSPLHF.

V gene TRBV18 combines with J gene TRBJ2-3, with a tentative D call TRBD1 (5 bases). Trimming took 3 bases from V and 5 from J, leaving 15 bases between them. CDR3 size: 15 residues. CDR1 and CDR2 from the germline V gene are KGHSH and LQKENI. The CDR3 is CASSPPQGQGDTQYF. CDR3 coding DNA: TGTGCCAGCTCACCCCCCCAGGGCCAAGGAGATACGCAGTATTTT. The complete variable domain, with remaining parts taken from reference TRBV18 and TRBJ2-3, reads NAGVMQNPRHLVRRRGQEARLRCSPMKGHSHVYWYRQLPEEGLKFMVYLQKENIIDESGMPKERFSAEFPKEGPSILRIQQVVRGDSAAYFCASSPPQGQGDTQYFGPGTRLTVL.

The CDR3 region is CASSLGWPPNEQFF. As DNA, the CDR3 is TGTGCCAGCAGTTTAGGTTGGCCCCCCAATGAGCAGTTCTTC. This chain connects TRBV27 to TRBJ2-1, with no clear D. This CDR3 region has 14 residues. With 2 bases removed from V and 6 bases from J, the gap between germline ends came to 11 bases. Germline CDR1 MNHEY, CDR2 SMNVEV (reference sequence).

The chain recombines TRBV12-5 with TRBJ1-1; D is unclear. V shed 5 bases and J shed 0 bases, with 10 bases lying between them. CDR3 length: 14 residues. Germline CDR1 is LGHNT and CDR2 is FRNRAP. This chain's CDR3 is CASGGGLLNTEAFF. CDR3 nucleotide sequence: TGTGCTAGTGGTGGCGGACTCTTGAACACTGAAGCTTTCTTT.